The rows below give T cell receptor beta chains drawn from one sample of a study of cytomegalovirus exposure and HLA in healthy donors. Generated by immunoSEQ multiplex PCR, the TCRdb table keeps only in-frame clones and is missing some. The sample shows 70,000 to 75,000 clones, 72% of them seen only once. Sample: PBMCs. These receptors were collected from a middle-aged woman in good health and CMV-seropositive. Each CDR3 is given with its conserved first and last residue. Each record gives: J gene, V gene, CDR3 protein.

>TRBJ2-7|TRBV6-1
CASSEVEGSYEQYF
>TRBJ1-5|TRBV18
CASSPPGGHQPQHF
>TRBJ2-1|TRBV6-4
CASSEGRGTADEQFF
>TRBJ2-7|TRBV5-4
CASSLDRYEQYF
>TRBJ2-2|TRBV27
CASSLLRVTGELFF
>TRBJ2-7|TRBV7-6
CASSSGPGMWDEQYF
>TRBJ1-2|TRBV19
CASSPETRGGYGYTF
>TRBJ2-3|TRBV2
CASNRLAGVPTGTDTQYF
>TRBJ2-7|TRBV5-5
CASSQEGGAYEQYF
>TRBJ1-6|TRBV2
CASIRTGGLSPLHF
>TRBJ1-1|TRBV9
CASSVGGREAFF
>TRBJ1-2|TRBV5-8
CASSLTIRGGYTF
>TRBJ1-4|TRBV5-1
CASSLASEAREKLFF
>TRBJ1-6|TRBV9
CASSRGGQGTNSPLHF
>TRBJ2-7|TRBV6-7
CASNLDSVSYEQYF
>TRBJ1-5|TRBV6-6
CASSYTGGVGQPQHF
>TRBJ2-3|TRBV5-5
CASSFAAGRDPDTQYF
>TRBJ2-4|TRBV19
CASSLQDSIQYF
>TRBJ1-1|TRBV6-4
CASSLTGDTEAFF
>TRBJ2-1|TRBV7-3
CASSLSGGGYNEQFF
>TRBJ2-3|TRBV29-1
CSVDFPSTDTQYF
>TRBJ1-1|TRBV29-1
CSASGGWGMNTEAFF
>TRBJ2-7|TRBV9
CASSGGPSYEQYF
>TRBJ2-5|TRBV2
CASSEARGWETQYF
>TRBJ2-2|TRBV7-3
CASSPTGAGELFF
>TRBJ2-1|TRBV6-5
CASQDRDYNEQFF
>TRBJ2-5|TRBV7-3
CASSFTGGETQYF
>TRBJ2-3|TRBV5-1
CASSRQGSTDTQYF
>TRBJ1-2|TRBV5-1
CASSLDQGRDYGYTF
>TRBJ2-5|TRBV2
CASKITAEETQYF
>TRBJ2-7|TRBV4-2
CASSQLSGGQGEQYF
>TRBJ2-3|TRBV5-1
CASSSGLSPSSTDTQYF
>TRBJ1-4|TRBV9
CASSVGTGGTATNEKLFF
>TRBJ2-7|TRBV4-1
CASSQVTGVSYEQYF
>TRBJ2-5|TRBV19
CASSTRPFTSGARETQYF
>TRBJ1-1|TRBV7-3
CANSLAAVNTEAFF
>TRBJ1-2|TRBV7-9
CASSLTGQGYGYTF
>TRBJ2-2|TRBV9
CASSPRLAGELFF
>TRBJ1-1|TRBV7-9
CASASGGTGAGAFF
>TRBJ1-5|TRBV7-2
CASSLPGYNQPQHF
>TRBJ1-2|TRBV6-5
CASSYDRGTELGYTF
>TRBJ2-7|TRBV5-1
CASSFDRVGDEQYF